This entry lists 26 T cell receptor beta chains sequenced from one sample in a study of blood T cell repertoires in COVID-19. Profiled with immunoSEQ multiplex PCR; TCRdb holds only in-frame clones, not every one. This table has approximately 500,000 clones, approximately 87% appearing once. Sequenced: PBMCs or T cells enriched from blood (not recorded which). These TCRs come from a woman in her thirties or forties who had recovered from COVID-19.

The CDR3 loop reads CASSVAGREGQETQYF. CDR3 DNA sequence: TGTGCCAGCAGCGTAGCGGGGCGGGAGGGGCAAGAGACCCAGTACTTC. V is TRBV9 and J is TRBJ2-5, with 9 positions matching TRBD2. V gave up 0 bases and J gave up 2 bases; unmatched junction bases: 5. The CDR3 contains 16 residues. Germline V gene lookup returns CDR1 SGDLS and CDR2 YYNGEE.

This clone has a single count. The V and J genes are TRBV7-2 and TRBJ1-6; D remains unclear. V lost 0 bases and J lost 4, with 13 bases in between. The CDR3 totals 17 residues. CDR1 is SGHTA, CDR2 FQGNSA, per germline. The CDR3 loop reads CASSLAVRGLYNSPLHF. As DNA, the CDR3 is TGTGCCAGCAGCTTAGCGGTGCGAGGACTATATAATTCACCCCTCCACTTT. Together with reference TRBV7-2 and TRBJ1-6, the CDR3 gives the full variable domain: GAGVSQSPSNKVTEKGKDVELRCDPISGHTALYWYRQSLGQGLEFLIYFQGNSAPDKSGLPSDRFSAERTGGSVSTLTIQRTQQEDSAVYLCASSLAVRGLYNSPLHFGNGTRLTVT.

CDR3 in DNA: TGTGCCAGCAGCCAAGATAGGACAGGGGTTCAGCCCCAGCATTTT. It yields the protein CASSQDRTGVQPQHF. The chain carries TRBV4-2 and TRBJ1-5; the match to TRBD1 covers 9 bases. The CDR3 is 15 amino acids. The germline gives CDR1 LGHNA, CDR2 YNFKEQ. The V segment lost 0 bases and the J segment 6 bases; nucleotides outside the gene matches: 3.

This chain uses TRBV19 with TRBJ1-1, with 8 bases aligning to TRBD1. Trimming removed 6 bases from V and 4 bases from J; junction bases left unmatched: 4. The CDR3 length is 13 residues. The germline CDR1 and CDR2 sequences are LNHDA and SQIVND (reference sequence). The CDR3 bases are TGTGCCAGTAGCCAGGGGGCTCGCACTGAAGCTTTCTTT. Its protein product is CASSQGARTEAFF.

V is TRBV4-3 and J is TRBJ1-2; 9 bases align to TRBD1. J gave up 2 bases and V 1 base, and 2 bases lay outside the gene matches. The CDR3 is 15 residues long. Germline V gene sequence: CDR1 LGHNA, CDR2 YSLEER. The CDR3 is CASSQGTGGNYGYTF. CDR3 bases: TGCGCCAGCAGCCAAGGAACAGGGGGCAACTATGGCTACACCTTC.

This chain links TRBV4-3 with TRBJ1-4; maybe TRBD1 (6 bases). Germline values: CDR1 LGHNA, CDR2 YSLEER. V was trimmed by 0 bases and J by 7 bases, leaving 21 bases between them. The CDR3 extends over 18 amino acids. DNA of the CDR3: TGCGCCAGCAGCCAAGATTCGTCCCTTCCCTTCAGGGGTGAAAAACTGTTTTTT. It yields the protein CASSQDSSLPFRGEKLFF.

The CDR3 DNA follows: TGCGCCAGCAGCCTTCGCGACAGGGGGCTTGGAAACACCATATATTTT. This sequence encodes CASSLRDRGLGNTIYF. The rearrangement links TRBV4-1 to TRBJ1-3; TRBD1 agrees at 10 bases. Germline V gene lookup returns CDR1 MGHRA and CDR2 YSYEKL. The CDR3 has 16 residues. V shed 4 bases, J shed 3 bases, and the junction held 6 bases outside the gene matches.

The chain carries TRBV7-9 and TRBJ2-2, with D tentatively TRBD2 (7 bases). Germline lookup yields CDR1 SEHNR and CDR2 FQNEAQ (reference sequence). V was trimmed by 5 bases and J by 3 bases, leaving 22 bases between them. The length of the CDR3 is 18 residues. The CDR3 spells CASSPFHSLGGHTGELFF. The CDR3 nucleotides are TGTGCCAGCAGCCCATTCCACTCTTTGGGGGGGCACACCGGGGAGCTGTTTTTT. The full variable domain, completed using reference TRBV7-9 and TRBJ2-2, is DTGVSQNPRHKITKRGQNVTFRCDPISEHNRLYWYRQTLGQGPEFLTYFQNEAQLEKSRLLSDRFSAERPKGSFSTLEIQRTEQGDSAMYLCASSPFHSLGGHTGELFFGEGSRLTVL.

The rearrangement links TRBV6-2 or TRBV6-3 to TRBJ1-2, with D hard to call. Trimming shortened V by 5 bases and J by 8 bases, and 24 bases separated the two germline ends. CDR3 length equals 16 residues. CDR1 is MNHEY, CDR2 SVGEGT, per germline. The DNA for the CDR3 is TGTGCCAGCAGTCCCCCCTCAACTAGACCCGGAGGAGGCTACACCTTC. As protein: CASSPPSTRPGGGYTF.

This clone was picked up one time. The chain couples TRBV2 to TRBJ1-2, with 7 nucleotides matching TRBD1. The CDR3 extends over 13 amino acids. The J segment lost 2 bases and the V segment lost 5 bases, leaving 2 bases of the junction unmatched. The germline V gene encodes CDR1 SNHLY and CDR2 FYNNEI. Here the CDR3 reads CASSQGVNYGYTF. In DNA, the CDR3 is TGTGCCAGCAGTCAGGGGGTAAACTATGGCTACACCTTC.

The rearrangement links TRBV5-1 to TRBJ2-3; D uncertain. The ends were cut back, 6 bases at V and 1 base at J, with 6 bases in the middle. CDR3 length: 12 amino acids. The germline CDR1 and CDR2 sequences are SGHRS and YFSETQ. CDR3 region: CASKRGTDTQYF. CDR3 DNA: TGCGCCAGCAAACGCGGCACAGATACGCAGTATTTT.

This clone was detected once. The gene calls are TRBV24-1 and TRBJ1-2, with D tentatively TRBD1 (6 bases). Trimming took 4 bases from V and 4 from J, leaving 15 bases between them. This CDR3 is built from 15 residues. Germline V gene lookup returns CDR1 KGHDR and CDR2 SFDVKD. The CDR3 sequence: CATSDPDRTSYGYTF. CDR3 DNA: TGTGCCACCAGTGACCCTGACAGGACATCCTATGGCTACACCTTC.

The rearrangement joins TRBV2 to TRBJ2-3; TRBD2 aligns across 10 bases. The germline CDR1 and CDR2 sequences are SNHLY and FYNNEI. The ends lost 0 bases at V and 0 bases at J; junction bases unmatched: 6. The CDR3 consists of 18 residues. CDR3 coding DNA: TGTGCCAGCAGTGAAGCTCCACTACTAGCGGGGAGCACAGATACGCAGTATTTT. Encoded protein: CASSEAPLLAGSTDTQYF. The full variable domain, rest sourced from reference TRBV2 and TRBJ2-3, is EPEVTQTPSHQVTQMGQEVILRCVPISNHLYFYWYRQILGQKVEFLVSFYNNEISEKSEIFDDQFSVERPDGSNFTLKIRSTKLEDSAMYFCASSEAPLLAGSTDTQYFGPGTRLTVL.

This chain's CDR3 is CASSFLSNTGELFF. The CDR3 DNA sequence: TGCGCCAGCAGCTTCTTGTCGAACACCGGGGAGCTGTTTTTT. V usage is TRBV5-1 and J usage is TRBJ2-2; D is unresolved. The CDR3 is 14 residues long. Germline CDR1 and CDR2: SGHRS and YFSETQ. The germline V and J ends were trimmed by 2 bases and 0 bases, with 5 bases remaining between them.

The chain links TRBV18 to TRBJ2-5, with D perhaps matching TRBD1 (5 bases). The V end lost 0 bases, the J end lost 4 bases, and 15 bases lay between the germline ends. Looked up from germline, CDR1 is KGHSH and CDR2 is LQKENI. The CDR3 length is 16 residues. This CDR3 is CASSPPVGQGRETQYF. The CDR3 nucleotides read TGTGCCAGCTCACCACCTGTCGGGCAGGGAAGAGAGACCCAGTACTTC.

This clone was seen many times. This chain uses TRBV10-1 with TRBJ2-1; TRBD1 matches at 7 bases. Trimming removed 8 bases from V and 6 bases from J; junction bases left unmatched: 4. Germline V gene lookup returns CDR1 WNHNN and CDR2 SYGVQD (reference sequence). This CDR3 comprises 12 residues. The CDR3 DNA reads as TGCGCCAGCTCCGGACAGGCCAATGAGCAGTTCTTC. It translates to CASSGQANEQFF.

This chain joins TRBV3-1 (or the pseudogene TRBV3-2) and TRBJ1-1; perhaps TRBD1 as D (6 bases). This CDR3 spans 15 amino acids. Germline values: CDR1 LGHDT, CDR2 YNNKEL (reference sequence). V was clipped by 0 bases and J by 4 bases, with 12 bases between them. The DNA of the CDR3 is TGTGCCAGCAGCCAAGATCACAGGGATGGCACTGAAGCTTTCTTT. This sequence encodes CASSQDHRDGTEAFF.

This clone has just a few counts. In DNA form, the CDR3 reads TGCGCCAGCTGGGAGGGTCCCACCCGCCAAGAGACCCAGTACTTC. It yields the protein CASWEGPTRQETQYF. The chain couples TRBV5-1 to TRBJ2-5; TRBD2 aligns across 7 bases. The V segment lost 7 bases and the J segment 1 base; nucleotides outside the gene matches: 10. The CDR3 covers 15 residues. The germline V gene has CDR1 SGHRS and CDR2 YFSETQ.

Remarks on this clone: This same CDR3 is encoded by further DNA sequences in the sample. The chain joins TRBV7-2 to TRBJ2-7; D is possibly TRBD1 (6 bases). The length of the CDR3 is 12 residues. The germline V gene has CDR1 SGHTA and CDR2 FQGNSA. The V end lost 5 bases, the J end lost 7 bases, and 12 bases lay between the germline ends. In DNA form, the CDR3 reads TGTGCCAGCAGCCTACAGGGTTATGAGCAGTACTTC. Its translation is CASSLQGYEQYF.

V and J are TRBV5-5 and TRBJ2-5, with D possibly TRBD2 on 6 matching bases. CDR1 is SGHKS, CDR2 YYEKEE, per germline (reference sequence). Trimming pared 2 bases from V and 3 bases from J, leaving 11 bases between. There are 14 residues in the CDR3. The chain's CDR3 is CASSFGGFEETQYF. CDR3 sequence (DNA): TGTGCCAGCAGCTTCGGGGGATTTGAAGAGACCCAGTACTTC.

This clone was seen only a few times. V usage is TRBV7-8 and J usage is TRBJ1-2, with D perhaps TRBD1 (5 bases). CDR1 is SGHVS, CDR2 FQNEAQ, per germline. The CDR3 is 14 amino acids. Trimming left V 1 base short and J 4 bases short, with 10 bases between. The CDR3 here is CASSLGQYLYGYTF. The CDR3 region has the DNA TGTGCCAGCAGCTTAGGACAGTACCTCTATGGCTACACCTTC.

The chain links TRBV5-8 to TRBJ2-1; 7 positions match TRBD2. The CDR3 totals 17 residues. CDR1 is SGHTS and CDR2 is YDEGEE in the germline V gene. The ends lost 4 bases at V and 10 bases at J; junction bases unmatched: 20. DNA for the CDR3: TGTGCCAGCAGCCCGCCCGCGGCGGGAGTATCCCGAAAAGAGCAGTTCTTC. This translates into CASSPPAAGVSRKEQFF.

This rearrangement joins TRBV4-3 to TRBJ1-1; D gene uncertain. Germline V gene data show CDR1 as LGHNA and CDR2 as YSLEER. The ends were cut back, 0 bases at V and 0 bases at J, with 14 bases in the middle. CDR3 length: 17 residues. The CDR3 loop is CASSQDRNSRMNTEAFF. CDR3 nucleotides: TGCGCCAGCAGCCAAGACAGGAACAGCCGAATGAACACTGAAGCTTTCTTT.

V and J are TRBV6-2 or TRBV6-3 and TRBJ2-7; 11 positions match TRBD1. CDR1 is MNHEY and CDR2 is SVGEGT in the germline V gene. This CDR3 has 19 amino acids. Trimming removed 6 bases from V and 0 bases from J; junction bases left unmatched: 16. The DNA of the CDR3 is TGTGCCAGCAGCAACCGGGACAGGGGGTACCCAATAAGCTCCTACGAGCAGTACTTC. Amino acids: CASSNRDRGYPISSYEQYF.

The chain couples TRBV28 to TRBJ2-2; 7 bases map to TRBD1. The CDR3 length is 17 residues. CDR1 MDHEN and CDR2 SYDVKM come from the germline V gene. Trimming cost V 6 bases and J 0 bases; bases outside gene matches: 10. CDR3 protein: CASRKDWTGPNTGELFF. The CDR3 bases are TGTGCCAGCAGGAAAGACTGGACAGGCCCGAACACCGGGGAGCTGTTTTTT.

V and J are TRBV7-9 and TRBJ1-5; perhaps TRBD1 as D (5 bases). This CDR3 has 14 amino acids. Germline V gene sequence: CDR1 SEHNR, CDR2 FQNEAQ (reference sequence). Trimming took off 5 bases at V and 4 bases at J, with 12 bases between the two ends. This CDR3 is CASSPASGNQPQHF. The DNA for the CDR3 is TGTGCCAGCAGCCCCGCCTCAGGGAATCAGCCCCAGCATTTT.